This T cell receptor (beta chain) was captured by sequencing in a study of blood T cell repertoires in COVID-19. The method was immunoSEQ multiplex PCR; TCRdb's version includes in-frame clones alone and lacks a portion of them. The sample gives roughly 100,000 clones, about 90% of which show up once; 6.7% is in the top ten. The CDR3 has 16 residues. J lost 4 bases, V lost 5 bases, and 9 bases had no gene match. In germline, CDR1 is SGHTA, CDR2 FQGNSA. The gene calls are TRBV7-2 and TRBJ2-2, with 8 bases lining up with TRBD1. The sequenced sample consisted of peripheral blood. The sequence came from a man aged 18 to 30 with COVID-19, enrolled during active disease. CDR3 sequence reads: CASSPRAGGGTGELFF. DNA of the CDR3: TGTGCCAGCAGCCCCCGGGCAGGGGGCGGCACCGGGGAGCTGTTTTTT.